A selection of T cell receptor beta chains follows, all from one sample in a study of blood T cell repertoires in COVID-19. Sequencing used immunoSEQ multiplex PCR; TCRdb keeps in-frame clones, though not all of them. The sample shows around 190,000 clones, over 70% of them seen only once. Sequencing used peripheral blood. All receptors come from a man in his sixties with acute or convalescent COVID-19. The CDR3 runs from the conserved cysteine through the conserved F or W. The order of the fields is V gene, J gene, D gene, clone size, CDR3 protein, CDR3 DNA. A D gene is named only where the DNA matches it firmly. For some rows the clone size is stated as once, few or many, or as a class when expanded; others skip it.

>TRBV15|TRBJ1-5|NA|NA
CATSRDFGPGDQPQHF
TGTGCCACCAGCAGAGATTTTGGGCCGGGGGATCAGCCCCAGCATTTT
>TRBV5-1|TRBJ1-1|NA|NA
CASSRGTKNTEAFF
TGCGCCAGCAGCCGAGGGACTAAGAACACTGAAGCTTTCTTT
>TRBV5-1|TRBJ2-7|NA|NA
CASLQCGVGGEQYF
TGCGCCAGCTTGCAATGCGGGGTGGGCGGCGAGCAGTACTTC
>TRBV2|TRBJ1-4|NA|NA
CASGMTPNEKLFF
TGTGCCAGCGGTATGACTCCCAATGAAAAACTGTTTTTT
>TRBV6-1|TRBJ1-1|NA|NA
CASSERRGVTAFMNTEAFF
TGTGCCAGCAGTGAACGGCGGGGGGTCACCGCTTTTATGAACACTGAAGCTTTCTTT
>TRBV2|TRBJ2-1|TRBD2|NA
CASSETSGRSGNEQFF
TGTGCCAGCAGTGAGACTAGCGGGAGGTCGGGCAATGAGCAGTTCTTC
>TRBV3-1/TRBV3-2|TRBJ2-1|NA|few
CASSLLSLASSYNEQFF
TGTGCCAGCAGCCTTTTGTCTTTGGCTAGCTCCTACAATGAGCAGTTCTTC
>TRBV9|TRBJ1-3|TRBD1|NA
CASSVQGAIGNTIYF
TGTGCCAGCAGCGTACAGGGGGCTATAGGAAACACCATATATTTT
>TRBV6-1|TRBJ1-5|NA|NA
CASSEIPRGGQPQHF
TGTGCCAGCAGTGAAATCCCGAGGGGAGGACAGCCCCAGCATTTT
>TRBV20-1|TRBJ1-5|NA|NA
CSASKSGYSNQPQHF
TGCAGTGCTAGTAAATCAGGGTATAGCAATCAGCCCCAGCATTTT
>TRBV24-1|TRBJ2-7|TRBD1|NA
CATSASPAGQGSYEQYF
TGTGCCACCAGTGCCTCCCCCGCGGGACAGGGGTCGTACGAGCAGTACTTC
>TRBV15|TRBJ2-3|TRBD2|NA
CATSPRTSGGPPVF
TGTGCCACCAGCCCAAGGACTAGCGGGGGGCCCCCGGTTTTT
>TRBV24-1|TRBJ2-3|TRBD1|NA
CATRQGLTDTQYF
TGTGCCACAAGACAGGGATTGACAGATACGCAGTATTTT
>TRBV12-3/TRBV12-4|TRBJ1-2|NA|NA
CASSSMGGWGYTF
TGTGCCAGCAGTTCCATGGGGGGGTGGGGCTACACCTTC
>TRBV7-9|TRBJ1-5|TRBD1|NA
CASSPRGQGIQPQHF
TGTGCCAGCAGCCCAAGGGGACAGGGGATTCAGCCCCAGCATTTT
>TRBV6-5|TRBJ1-1|NA|NA
CASRSYGEGGRKAFF
TGTGCCAGCAGGTCCTACGGGGAAGGCGGCCGGAAAGCTTTCTTT
>TRBV3-1/TRBV3-2|TRBJ2-7|NA|NA
CASGGSSEQYF
TGTGCCAGCGGAGGGTCTTCCGAGCAGTACTTC
>TRBV6-2/TRBV6-3|TRBJ2-2|TRBD2|NA
CASSPTSGRARTGELFF
TGTGCCAGCAGCCCCACTAGCGGCAGGGCCCGAACCGGGGAGCTGTTTTTT
>TRBV7-9|TRBJ1-2|NA|NA
CASSSLMEGYGYTF
TGTGCCAGCAGCTCTTTGATGGAGGGCTATGGCTACACCTTC